This passage covers 26 T cell receptor beta chains from one sample sequenced in a study of radiation and T cells in renal cell carcinoma. Time point meaning: baseline pretreatment blood. Treatment here: 15 Gy SBRT to primary tumor, nephrectomy 4 weeks later. The data were produced by immunoSEQ multiplex PCR, yet TCRdb's version contains in-frame clones alone and is incomplete. The table includes approximately 110,000 clones, roughly 80% detected once. The material was blood, obtained from a patient whose treatment included radiotherapy and nephrectomy. The receptors stem from a woman aged 60 to 75 with renal cell carcinoma.

The chain joins TRBV5-1 to TRBJ2-2; tentatively, D is TRBD1 (6 bases). The CDR3 loop spans 15 amino acids. The V gene lost 2 bases and the J gene lost 2 bases, with 10 bases spanning the gap. CDR1 and CDR2 (germline): SGHRS, YFSETQ. The CDR3 protein is CASSFRDTNTGELFF. The CDR3 coding sequence is TGCGCCAGCAGCTTCCGGGACACTAACACCGGGGAGCTGTTTTTT.

This clone was seen a single time. The chain links TRBV11-2 to TRBJ2-7; 12 positions match TRBD1. The CDR3 spans 16 residues. Germline CDR1 is SGHAT and CDR2 is FQNNGV. Germline trimming cut 1 base from V and 4 bases from J; bases unmatched to any gene: 5. CDR3 protein: CASSLVGQGAGYEQYF. The DNA for the CDR3 is TGTGCCAGCAGCTTAGTGGGACAGGGGGCAGGATACGAGCAGTACTTC. The variable domain in full, with the rest retrieved from reference TRBV11-2 and TRBJ2-7, is EAGVAQSPRYKIIEKRQSVAFWCNPISGHATLYWYQQILGQGPKLLIQFQNNGVVDDSQLPKDRFSAERLKGVDSTLKIQPAKLEDSAVYLCASSLVGQGAGYEQYFGPGTRLTVT.

This chain links TRBV6-1 with TRBJ1-1; 11 bases fit TRBD1. The CDR3 is 14 residues long. Germline values: CDR1 MNHNS, CDR2 SASEGT. J lost 11 bases, V lost 6 bases, and 11 bases had no gene match. The CDR3 region has the DNA TGTGCCAGCAGGGTAGGGACAGGGGGTCCCAGGGCTTTCTTT. This translates into CASRVGTGGPRAFF.

V is TRBV7-9 and J is TRBJ1-1, with a possible D match to TRBD1 (5 bases). The CDR3 sequence is 14 residues long. Germline lookup yields CDR1 SEHNR and CDR2 FQNEAQ (reference sequence). The V and J ends lost 5 bases and 3 bases respectively, with 13 bases between them. In nucleotides, the CDR3 is TGTGCCAGCAGCCCAGGACTCAGGGACACTGAAGCTTTCTTT. It codes for CASSPGLRDTEAFF.

The chain employs TRBV6-5 and TRBJ2-5; 8 positions agree with TRBD1. V shed 4 bases, J shed 4 bases, and the junction held 5 bases outside the gene matches. The CDR3 consists of 14 residues. Germline V CDR1 and CDR2: MNHEY, SVGAGI. CDR3: CASSFAGGGETQYF. The CDR3 DNA is TGTGCCAGCAGTTTTGCAGGGGGCGGAGAGACCCAGTACTTC.

The chain is built from TRBV2 and TRBJ2-2; 8 bases match TRBD1. Germline V gene lookup returns CDR1 SNHLY and CDR2 FYNNEI. The CDR3 covers 12 residues. The V segment lost 8 bases and the J segment 6 bases; nucleotides outside the gene matches: 2. This CDR3 reads CASGQGSGELFF. The CDR3 DNA follows: TGTGCCAGCGGACAGGGATCCGGGGAGCTGTTTTTT.

The J gene is TRBJ2-7, the V gene TRBV19; weak D call: TRBD2 (5 bases). V lost 0 bases and J 2 bases, leaving 14 bases between the germline ends. This CDR3 is built from 16 residues. Per the germline V gene, CDR1 is LNHDA and CDR2 is SQIVND (reference sequence). The CDR3 spells CASSIDLGSQAYEQYF. CDR3 in DNA: TGTGCCAGTAGTATAGATCTAGGGAGCCAAGCCTACGAGCAGTACTTC.

CDR3 sequence (DNA): TGCGCCAGCAGTGGTGCGGACAGCACAGATACGCAGTATTTT. Protein: CASSGADSTDTQYF. The J gene is TRBJ2-3, the V gene TRBV10-2, with no clear D. Trimming shortened V by 4 bases and J by 0 bases, and 8 bases separated the two germline ends. The CDR3 is 14 residues long. The germline gives CDR1 WSHSY, CDR2 SAAADI.

CDR3 sequence reads: CATSRGLGQGTDTQYF. CDR3 coding DNA: TGTGCCACCAGCAGAGGCCTCGGACAGGGCACAGATACGCAGTATTTT. This rearrangement joins TRBV15 to TRBJ2-3; 7 nucleotides line up with TRBD1. The length of the CDR3 is 16 residues. J lost 1 base, V lost 1 base, and 5 bases had no gene match. Germline CDR1 reads LNHNV; CDR2 reads YYDKDF (reference sequence).

Here the CDR3 reads CASSVQPRVGIRDGYTF. The CDR3 DNA follows: TGTGCCAGCAGCGTGCAGCCCCGGGTGGGGATACGAGATGGCTACACCTTC. V gene TRBV9 combines with J gene TRBJ1-2, with no clear D. The CDR3 totals 17 residues. Trimming took off 2 bases at V and 6 bases at J, with 23 bases between the two ends. Germline V gene data show CDR1 as SGDLS and CDR2 as YYNGEE. The full variable domain, in which reference TRBV9 and TRBJ1-2 provide the parts outside the CDR3, is DSGVTQTPKHLITATGQRVTLRCSPRSGDLSVYWYQQSLDQGLQFLIQYYNGEERAKGNILERFSAQQFPDLHSELNLSSLELGDSALYFCASSVQPRVGIRDGYTFGSGTRLTVV.

The chain uses TRBV11-3 and TRBJ2-3; 9 bases are a match to TRBD1. V lost 5 bases to trimming and J lost 1 base; unmatched junction nucleotides: 1. The CDR3 has 14 residues. Germline V gene lookup returns CDR1 SGHNT and CDR2 YENEEA. CDR3 nucleotide sequence: TGTGCCAGCAGCCGGGACAGGGGCACAGATACGCAGTATTTT. Residues: CASSRDRGTDTQYF.

The chain carries TRBV5-1 and TRBJ2-1, with D possibly matching TRBD2 (5 bases). The length of the CDR3 is 13 residues. Trimming stripped 4 bases from V and 9 bases from J, with 14 bases between. Per germline, CDR1 SGHRS and CDR2 YFSETQ. The CDR3 loop reads CASSLSPEGEQFF. The DNA for the CDR3 is TGCGCCAGCAGCCTCTCCCCTGAGGGTGAGCAGTTCTTC.

The chain carries TRBV5-6 and TRBJ2-7; TRBD2 might be the D (7 bases). The CDR3 length is 18 residues. CDR1 is SGHDT and CDR2 is YYEEEE in the germline V gene. Between the trimmed V and J ends, which lost 2 bases and 0 bases, there was a span of 21 bases. In nucleotides, the CDR3 is TGTGCCAGCAGCTTAGGGGGGGCGATAGATAGGAGCTCCTACGAGCAGTACTTC. It encodes CASSLGGAIDRSSYEQYF.

The CDR3 DNA sequence: TGCAGCGTTGTTCCAGGGTGGGATGAGCAGTTCTTC. Amino acids: CSVVPGWDEQFF. The chain is built from TRBV29-1 and TRBJ2-1; D may be TRBD1 (5 bases). This CDR3 region has 12 residues. Germline CDR1 SQVTM, CDR2 ANQGSEA. V was cut by 4 bases and J by 8 bases, with 12 bases left in between.

The V call is TRBV5-4, the J call TRBJ1-1; no firm D call. The CDR3 covers 14 residues. Germline assignment: CDR1 SGHNT and CDR2 YYREEE (reference sequence). V dropped 1 base and J dropped 0 bases, with 7 bases sitting between them. CDR3 nucleotides: TGTGCCAGCAGCTTGCCGGTGATGAACACTGAAGCTTTCTTT. Protein: CASSLPVMNTEAFF. The entire variable domain, with the rest obtained from reference TRBV5-4 and TRBJ1-1, is as follows: ETGVTQSPTHLIKTRGQQVTLRCSSQSGHNTVSWYQQALGQGPQFIFQYYREEENGRGNFPPRFSGLQFPNYSSELNVNALELDDSALYLCASSLPVMNTEAFFGQGTRLTVV.

The chain links TRBV15 to TRBJ2-7; 10 bases line up with TRBD1. The J segment lost 3 bases and the V segment lost 5 bases, leaving 7 bases of the junction unmatched. There are 15 residues in the CDR3. Germline CDR1 reads LNHNV; CDR2 reads YYDKDF (reference sequence). CDR3 protein: CATSGGTGAGYEQYF. DNA of the CDR3: TGTGCCACCAGCGGGGGGACAGGGGCAGGCTACGAGCAGTACTTC. The entire variable domain, with the rest obtained from reference TRBV15 and TRBJ2-7, is as follows: DAMVIQNPRYQVTQFGKPVTLSCSQTLNHNVMYWYQQKSSQAPKLLFHYYDKDFNNEADTPDNFQSRRPNTSFCFLDIRSPGLGDTAMYLCATSGGTGAGYEQYFGPGTRLTVT.

The chain has TRBV6-1 and TRBJ2-3, with D perhaps TRBD2 (6 bases). Germline CDR1 reads MNHNS; CDR2 reads SASEGT. The V gene lost 2 bases and the J gene lost 2 bases, with 11 bases spanning the gap. CDR3 length equals 15 residues. The CDR3 DNA sequence: TGTGCCAGCAGTGAAATCGGGGGTTCCACAGATACGCAGTATTTT. As protein: CASSEIGGSTDTQYF.

This rearrangement joins TRBV7-9 to TRBJ2-3, with 8 bases matching TRBD2. CDR1 is SEHNR, CDR2 FQNEAQ, per germline (reference sequence). CDR3 length: 15 amino acids. V was pared by 5 bases and J by 0 bases, with 4 bases of the junction left unmatched. In DNA form, the CDR3 reads TGTGCCAGCAGCGCCACTAGCGGTAGCACAGATACGCAGTATTTT. Translating it yields CASSATSGSTDTQYF.

The chain links TRBV11-1 to TRBJ1-1, with TRBD1 matching 7 bases. The J segment lost 0 bases and the V segment lost 3 bases, leaving 1 base of the junction unmatched. Germline lookup yields CDR1 SGHAT and CDR2 FQDESV (reference sequence). The CDR3 spans 14 residues. This CDR3 reads CASSFDRVNTEAFF. DNA of the CDR3: TGTGCCAGCAGCTTCGACAGGGTGAACACTGAAGCTTTCTTT.

Only a few counts were recorded for this clone. V gene TRBV19 combines with J gene TRBJ1-6; the D gene is possibly TRBD1 (5 bases). The germline gives CDR1 LNHDA, CDR2 SQIVND (reference sequence). There are 13 residues in the CDR3. The V and J ends lost 3 bases and 8 bases respectively, with 8 bases between them. CDR3 DNA: TGTGCCAGTAGTATTGGGGGGGATTCACCCCTCCACTTT. Its protein is CASSIGGDSPLHF.

The chain combines TRBV7-2 with TRBJ2-6, with D unresolved. Germline V lookup: CDR1 SGHTA, CDR2 FQGNSA. The length of the CDR3 is 15 residues. V was trimmed by 5 bases and J by 1 base, leaving 9 bases between them. The CDR3 loop is CASSQTVSGANVLTF. CDR3 DNA sequence: TGTGCCAGCAGCCAAACAGTTTCTGGGGCCAACGTCCTGACTTTC.

The V call is TRBV5-4, the J call TRBJ1-1, with a possible D match to TRBD1 (5 bases). This CDR3 has 13 residues. The V gene lost 5 bases and the J gene lost 7 bases, with 15 bases spanning the gap. Germline V gives CDR1 SGHNT, CDR2 YYREEE (reference sequence). CDR3 protein: CASSFDSSREAFF. The CDR3 nucleotides are TGTGCCAGCAGTTTCGACAGTTCGCGTGAAGCTTTCTTT.

This clone was counted once. The chain carries TRBV18 and TRBJ1-1; D call uncertain. The CDR3 has 14 amino acids. From germline, CDR1 is KGHSH and CDR2 LQKENI. The V gene lost 0 bases and the J gene lost 5 bases, with 10 bases spanning the gap. The CDR3 DNA follows: TGTGCCAGCTCACCACCGATCGCCGGGACTGAAGCTTTCTTT. Translating it yields CASSPPIAGTEAFF.

This sequence joins TRBV29-1 and TRBJ1-1; D uncertain. The ends were cut back, 0 bases at V and 1 base at J, with 12 bases in the middle. The CDR3 loop spans 15 amino acids. The germline V gene has CDR1 SQVTM and CDR2 ANQGSEA. CDR3 amino acids: CSVEDRGSGNTEAFF. CDR3 coding DNA: TGCAGCGTTGAAGATCGAGGATCGGGGAACACTGAAGCTTTCTTT.

The chain has TRBV19 and TRBJ1-1; D is ambiguous. Trimming left V 5 bases short and J 4 bases short, with 14 bases between. Germline CDR1 is LNHDA and CDR2 is SQIVND (reference sequence). CDR3 length: 14 amino acids. The CDR3 DNA reads as TGTGCCAGTAGTGCCGCACGGGGAGGCACTGAAGCTTTCTTT. Protein sequence: CASSAARGGTEAFF.

CDR3 sequence reads: CASSVAGGRTVNEQFF. The CDR3 bases are TGTGCCAGCAGCGTAGCGGGCGGGAGGACGGTGAATGAGCAGTTCTTC. The chain links TRBV9 to TRBJ2-1; 8 positions agree with TRBD2. The germline V gene encodes CDR1 SGDLS and CDR2 YYNGEE. After removal of 0 bases from V and 7 bases from J, the junction contained 9 bases not matched to a gene. This CDR3 spans 16 amino acids.